What follows is one T cell receptor (beta chain) and its context. The target antigen is unknown. The CDR3 has 15 amino acids. V dropped 0 bases and J dropped 8 bases, with 16 bases sitting between them. Germline values: CDR1 SGHTA, CDR2 FQGNSA. This sample's treatment: 19 received Ad26.COV2.S at low or high dose, single or two shots; roughly 5 received placebo; per-sample allocation not given. The study sampled participants on day 63 after the first vaccine or placebo injection. Expression of Wuhan-strain SARS-CoV-2 spike came from the Ad26 vector that formed the vaccine. This specimen belongs to a study of Ad26.COV2.S vaccination and SARS-CoV-2 variants. Points from the study as a whole: With respect to non-spike TCR breadth, vaccine and placebo recipients were similar. Possibly, TCR breadth and depth analyses underestimated total T cell responses.

TCRdb's table, derived via immunoSEQ multiplex PCR, lists solely in-frame clones and lacks some. The table lists 450,000 to 550,000 clones, roughly 89% of them singletons. This chain connects TRBV7-2 to TRBJ1-2; D not certain. The sequence was obtained from a person between 18 and 59 years old who received the Ad26.COV2.S COVID-19 vaccine or a placebo. The specimen was peripheral blood, collected in a trial of Ad26.COV2.S vaccine versus placebo. CDR3 protein: CASSLAVSSREGYTF. DNA of the CDR3: TGTGCCAGCAGCTTAGCAGTCAGCTCAAGGGAAGGCTACACCTTC.